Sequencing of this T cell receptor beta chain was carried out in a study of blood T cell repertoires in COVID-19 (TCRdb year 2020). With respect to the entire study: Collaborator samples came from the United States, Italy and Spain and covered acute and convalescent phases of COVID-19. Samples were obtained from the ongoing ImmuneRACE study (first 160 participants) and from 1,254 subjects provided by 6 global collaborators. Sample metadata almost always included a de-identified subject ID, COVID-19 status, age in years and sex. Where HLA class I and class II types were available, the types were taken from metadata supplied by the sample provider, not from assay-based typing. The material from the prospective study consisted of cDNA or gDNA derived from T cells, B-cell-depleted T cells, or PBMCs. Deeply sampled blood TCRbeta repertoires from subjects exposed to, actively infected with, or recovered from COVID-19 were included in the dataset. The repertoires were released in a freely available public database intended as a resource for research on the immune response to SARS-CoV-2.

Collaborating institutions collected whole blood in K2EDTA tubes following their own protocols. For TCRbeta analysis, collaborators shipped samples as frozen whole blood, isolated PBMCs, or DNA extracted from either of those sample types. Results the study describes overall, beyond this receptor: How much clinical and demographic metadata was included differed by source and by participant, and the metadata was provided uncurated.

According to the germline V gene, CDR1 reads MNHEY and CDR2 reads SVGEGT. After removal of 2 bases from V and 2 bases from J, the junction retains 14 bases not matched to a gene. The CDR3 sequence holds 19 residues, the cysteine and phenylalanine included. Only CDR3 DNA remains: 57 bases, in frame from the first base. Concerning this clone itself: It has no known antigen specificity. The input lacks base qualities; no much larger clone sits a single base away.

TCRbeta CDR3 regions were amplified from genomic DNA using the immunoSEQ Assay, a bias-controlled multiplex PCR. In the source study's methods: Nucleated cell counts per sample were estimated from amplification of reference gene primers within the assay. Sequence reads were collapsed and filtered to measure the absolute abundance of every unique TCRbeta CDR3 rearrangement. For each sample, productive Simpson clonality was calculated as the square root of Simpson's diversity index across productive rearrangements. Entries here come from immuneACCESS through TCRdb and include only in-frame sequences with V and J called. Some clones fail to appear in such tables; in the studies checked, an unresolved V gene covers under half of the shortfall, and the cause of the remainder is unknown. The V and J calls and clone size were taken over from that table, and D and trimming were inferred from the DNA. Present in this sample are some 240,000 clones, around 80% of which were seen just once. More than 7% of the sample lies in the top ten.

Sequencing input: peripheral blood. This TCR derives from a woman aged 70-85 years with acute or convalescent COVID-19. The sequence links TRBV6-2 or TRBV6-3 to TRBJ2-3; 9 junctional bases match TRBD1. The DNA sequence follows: TGTGCCAGCAGTTACAGGAGTGGGGGACAGGGCTCTTTCACAGATACGCAGTATTTT. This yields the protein CASSYRSGGQGSFTDTQYF.